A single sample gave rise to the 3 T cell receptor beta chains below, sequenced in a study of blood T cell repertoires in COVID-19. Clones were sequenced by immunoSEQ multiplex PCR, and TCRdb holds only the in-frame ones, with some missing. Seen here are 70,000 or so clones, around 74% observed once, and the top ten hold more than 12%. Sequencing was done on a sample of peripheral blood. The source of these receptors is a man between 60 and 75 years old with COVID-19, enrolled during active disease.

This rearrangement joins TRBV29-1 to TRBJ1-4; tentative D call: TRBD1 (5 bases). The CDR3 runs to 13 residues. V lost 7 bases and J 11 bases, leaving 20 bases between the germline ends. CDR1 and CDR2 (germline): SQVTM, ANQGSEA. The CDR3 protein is CSAMDGGKGKLFF. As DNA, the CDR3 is TGCAGCGCTATGGACGGCGGTAAGGGGAAACTGTTTTTT.

The CDR3 DNA follows: TGCGCCAGCAGCTCCGGCGGGGGGGAAAGAAACGAGCAGTACTTC. This sequence encodes CASSSGGGERNEQYF. The chain combines TRBV5-1 with TRBJ2-7; 9 bases are a match to TRBD2. The CDR3 spans 15 residues. CDR1 is SGHRS and CDR2 is YFSETQ in the germline V gene. Trimming removed 3 bases from V and 5 bases from J; junction bases left unmatched: 9.

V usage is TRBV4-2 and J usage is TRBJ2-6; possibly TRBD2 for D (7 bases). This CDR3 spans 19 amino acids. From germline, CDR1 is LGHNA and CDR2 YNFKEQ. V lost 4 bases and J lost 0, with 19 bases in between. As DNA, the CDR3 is TGTGCCAGCAGCCCCCGGGGGGCGGGGGTTTCCTCTGGGGCCAACGTCCTGACTTTC. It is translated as CASSPRGAGVSSGANVLTF.